This is a list of T cell receptor beta chains from one sample in a study of cytomegalovirus exposure and HLA in healthy donors. Measured with immunoSEQ multiplex PCR; TCRdb has only the in-frame clones, and not every one. The sample includes roughly 100,000 clones, less than 80% of them seen just once. Source material: PBMCs. These receptors were taken from a boy aged 10-17 years in good health and CMV-seropositive. CDR3s include the opening cysteine and the closing phenylalanine or tryptophan. Fields, in order: clone size, J gene, V gene, D gene, CDR3 protein, CDR3 DNA. The D gene is left open where the match is weak. Size tells how often a clone was seen (once, few, many) or the class of an expanded clone, and some rows leave it out.

>few|TRBJ2-7|TRBV30|.
CAWDRDKSYEQYF
TGTGCCTGGGACCGGGACAAGTCCTACGAGCAGTACTTC
>.|TRBJ2-1|TRBV4-2|TRBD1
CASSHVTGTGGNEQFF
TGTGCCAGCAGCCATGTCACCGGGACAGGGGGCAATGAGCAGTTCTTC
>few|TRBJ1-2|TRBV11-2|TRBD1
CASSPTGEWGYTF
TGTGCCAGCAGCCCGACAGGGGAGTGGGGCTACACCTTC
>.|TRBJ2-1|TRBV5-1|TRBD2
CASSPRESGNEQFF
TGCGCCAGCAGCCCGCGGGAGAGCGGGAATGAGCAGTTCTTC
>.|TRBJ2-3|TRBV5-1|.
CASSLKWGGGDTQYF
TGCGCCAGCAGCTTGAAATGGGGGGGCGGGGATACGCAGTATTTT
>few|TRBJ2-6|TRBV15|.
CATSRAVTGANVLTF
TGTGCCACCAGCAGAGCCGTAACTGGGGCCAACGTCCTGACTTTC
>.|TRBJ2-1|TRBV7-8|TRBD2
CASILGRLAGGPNEQFF
TGTGCCAGCATCCTGGGTCGACTAGCGGGAGGGCCGAATGAGCAGTTCTTC
>few|TRBJ2-7|TRBV27|TRBD1
CASSLIGGTGSNEQYF
TGTGCCAGCAGTTTAATCGGAGGGACAGGGTCGAACGAGCAGTACTTC
>.|TRBJ2-7|TRBV5-1|.
CASSFSFTSYEQYF
TGCGCCAGCAGCTTTAGCTTTACCTCCTACGAGCAGTACTTC
>few|TRBJ1-5|TRBV6-1|.
CASSPGGGGQPQHF
TGTGCCAGCAGTCCGGGAGGAGGAGGTCAGCCCCAGCATTTT
>.|TRBJ1-1|TRBV2|.
CASSKQGAREAFF
TGTGCCAGCAGTAAGCAAGGGGCAAGGGAAGCTTTCTTT
>once|TRBJ2-3|TRBV25-1|TRBD1
CASSPGTVSTDTQYF
TGTGCCAGCAGCCCAGGGACAGTTAGCACAGATACGCAGTATTTT
>.|TRBJ2-3|TRBV29-1|TRBD2
CSVDLLAGGTDTQYF
TGCAGCGTTGATTTACTAGCGGGGGGCACAGATACGCAGTATTTT
>.|TRBJ2-1|TRBV10-2|TRBD1
CASSRRTGLADEQFF
TGCGCCAGCAGTCGCCGGACAGGGCTGGCAGATGAGCAGTTCTTC
>.|TRBJ2-1|TRBV16|.
CASSQSQARSYNEQFF
TGTGCCAGCAGCCAATCACAGGCTAGGTCCTACAATGAGCAGTTCTTC
>few|TRBJ2-2|TRBV29-1|.
CSSQGDTGELFF
TGCAGCAGTCAAGGGGACACCGGGGAGCTGTTTTTT
>few|TRBJ1-1|TRBV6-6|.
CASSSGAFF
TGTGCCAGCAGCTCCGGAGCTTTCTTT
>.|TRBJ1-2|TRBV29-1|TRBD1
CSVEVGTGVGGYTF
TGCAGCGTTGAAGTGGGGACAGGAGTCGGCGGCTACACCTTC